This T cell receptor (beta chain) was retrieved from a study of T cells in tuberculosis. The time point is: new active TB diagnosis, blood taken before or within 7 days of starting treatment. This CDR3 has 14 residues. The V end lost 7 bases, the J end lost 6 bases, and 19 bases lay between the germline ends. In germline, CDR1 is LNHDA, CDR2 SQIVND (reference sequence). Only in-frame clones appear in the TCRdb table, and some are missing; sequencing was by immunoSEQ multiplex PCR. Of approximately 30,000 clones listed, about 90% are singletons. Here the sequenced sample was PBMCs, taken at tuberculosis diagnosis. This TCR was sampled from an adult with tuberculosis. This chain connects TRBV19 to TRBJ2-7; weak D call: TRBD1 (7 bases). CDR3 bases: TGTGCCAGTACCGTGGGGCAGGGGGGAGGCGAGCAGTACTTC. It codes for CASTVGQGGGEQYF.